The 31 T cell receptor beta chains reported below all come from one sample, sequenced in a study of immune cell composition in non-small cell lung cancer. The assay was immunoSEQ multiplex PCR, and TCRdb's table has in-frame clones only and misses some. This table holds roughly 2,900 clones, roughly 80% found once. Sequencing used lung tumor tissue. These receptors all stem from a human donor with non-small cell lung cancer.

In this sample, this clone turned up a few times. The chain uses TRBV16 and TRBJ2-1; 8 positions agree with TRBD2. With 1 base clipped from V and 13 bases from J, the junction kept 6 bases outside the gene matches. From germline, CDR1 is KGHSY and CDR2 FQNENV. The CDR3 has 13 residues. The CDR3 reads CASSQLRSGGQFF. The CDR3, as DNA: TGTGCCAGCAGCCAATTAAGGAGCGGGGGCCAGTTCTTC.

V usage is TRBV18 and J usage is TRBJ1-3, with unresolved D. Germline V gene lookup returns CDR1 KGHSH and CDR2 LQKENI. The CDR3 extends over 15 amino acids. V lost 2 bases, J lost 0 bases, and 8 bases lay in between. The CDR3 DNA sequence: TGTGCCAGCTCACCAGGGCTGCCCTCTGGAAACACCATATATTTT. Amino acids: CASSPGLPSGNTIYF.

The chain couples TRBV5-6 to TRBJ2-5, with D tentatively TRBD2 (5 bases). The germline V gene encodes CDR1 SGHDT and CDR2 YYEEEE. V was clipped by 4 bases and J by 5 bases, with 18 bases between them. CDR3 length equals 15 residues. CDR3 DNA sequence: TGTGCCAGCAGCCCAGGCCCGGGGTCAAGGGAGACCCAGTACTTC. Amino acid sequence: CASSPGPGSRETQYF.

The chain combines TRBV5-4 with TRBJ2-3; D is possibly TRBD2 (5 bases). Germline V gene lookup returns CDR1 SGHNT and CDR2 YYREEE (reference sequence). CDR3 size: 14 residues. The V and J ends lost 3 bases and 2 bases respectively, with 10 bases between them. The CDR3 region has the DNA TGTGCCAGCAGCTCGAGGGCCCTCACAGATACGCAGTATTTT. Residues: CASSSRALTDTQYF.

This clone has only a few counts. The chain employs TRBV6-6 and TRBJ1-5; 7 nucleotides agree with TRBD1. With V trimmed by 7 bases and J by 5 bases, 8 bases remained unmatched. The germline V gene encodes CDR1 MNHNY and CDR2 SVGAGI (reference sequence). The CDR3 loop spans 14 amino acids. The CDR3 DNA follows: TGTGCCAGCACCCCGGACAGGTTTGATCAGCCCCAGCATTTT. Its translation is CASTPDRFDQPQHF.

This rearrangement joins TRBV19 to TRBJ2-5; 8 positions agree with TRBD2. This CDR3 comprises 14 residues. V lost 6 bases and J lost 5; bases outside the gene matches: 8. Germline assignment: CDR1 LNHDA and CDR2 SQIVND (reference sequence). CDR3 sequence reads: CASSRGLEVETQYF. CDR3 nucleotides: TGTGCCAGTAGCCGGGGACTAGAGGTGGAGACCCAGTACTTC.

CDR3 in amino acids: CASRPNTGMGSGANVLTF. For the CDR3, the DNA is TGCGCCAGCAGGCCCAATACAGGGATGGGCTCTGGGGCCAACGTCCTGACTTTC. The V and J genes are TRBV4-1 and TRBJ2-6; tentative D call: TRBD1 (6 bases). This CDR3 spans 18 amino acids. Trimming removed 6 bases from V and 0 bases from J, with 18 bases in between. Germline values: CDR1 MGHRA, CDR2 YSYEKL.

This clone appeared a few times. The chain has TRBV2 and TRBJ1-4; unclear D gene. V lost 6 bases and J lost 8, with 10 bases in between. CDR3 length: 12 residues. Germline values: CDR1 SNHLY, CDR2 FYNNEI. In DNA form, the CDR3 reads TGTGCCAGCAGGGTCTCTCGGGAAAAACTGTTTTTT. Its protein product is CASRVSREKLFF.

The sample holds one count of this clone. The chain uses TRBV30 and TRBJ1-1; 7 bases map to TRBD1. The CDR3 is 15 residues long. Unmatched junction bases numbered 13, after V lost 5 bases and J lost 4 bases. Germline CDR1 GTSNPN, CDR2 SVGIG (reference sequence). The DNA of the CDR3 is TGTGCCTGGCGCCCAGGGGGATCAATCCCCACTGAAGCTTTCTTT. It encodes CAWRPGGSIPTEAFF.

The gene calls are TRBV9 and TRBJ1-6, with 8 bases lining up with TRBD1. With 4 bases clipped from V and 10 bases from J, the junction kept 7 bases outside the gene matches. This CDR3 contains 14 residues. Germline assignment: CDR1 SGDLS and CDR2 YYNGEE. The CDR3 sequence: CASSPMDRASPLHF. The CDR3 region has the DNA TGTGCCAGCAGCCCAATGGACAGGGCCTCACCCCTCCACTTT. The complete variable domain, with remaining parts taken from reference TRBV9 and TRBJ1-6, reads DSGVTQTPKHLITATGQRVTLRCSPRSGDLSVYWYQQSLDQGLQFLIQYYNGEERAKGNILERFSAQQFPDLHSELNLSSLELGDSALYFCASSPMDRASPLHFGNGTRLTVT.

This sequence joins TRBV11-2 and TRBJ2-7; TRBD1 aligns across 9 bases. Germline CDR1 and CDR2: SGHAT and FQNNGV. The CDR3 consists of 16 residues. J lost 3 bases, V lost 5 bases, and 11 bases had no gene match. The CDR3 spells CASSLRQRGQGYEQYF. CDR3 sequence (DNA): TGTGCCAGCAGCCTTCGCCAGAGGGGACAGGGCTACGAGCAGTACTTC.

With regard to this clone: One junction end disagrees with the germline gene, perhaps due to a read error. The chain combines TRBV27 with TRBJ1-5, with D unresolved. This CDR3 region has 13 residues. The germline V gene encodes CDR1 MNHEY and CDR2 SMNVEV (reference sequence). The CDR3 spells CASSLNSKQPQHF. The CDR3 DNA follows: TGTGCCAGCAGTTTGAACAGCAAACAGCCCCAGCATTTT.

The chain joins TRBV10-1 to TRBJ2-1, with 8 bases matching TRBD2. This CDR3 is built from 15 residues. Germline V gene sequence: CDR1 WNHNN, CDR2 SYGVQD (reference sequence). The V gene end was trimmed by 6 bases and the J gene end by 7 bases; junction bases not matched to a gene: 11. The CDR3 region has the DNA TGCGCCAGCAGCTCCGGCGGGGGGCCCCAGAATGAGCAGTTCTTC. This codes for CASSSGGGPQNEQFF.

This rearrangement joins TRBV7-2 to TRBJ1-1; no clear D gene. Trimming shortened V by 5 bases and J by 1 base, and 14 bases separated the two germline ends. CDR3 size: 15 residues. CDR1 SGHTA and CDR2 FQGNSA come from the germline V gene. The DNA for the CDR3 is TGTGCCAGCAGCCCGCATGAGGGAGGGAACACTGAAGCTTTCTTT. Protein product: CASSPHEGGNTEAFF.

This sequence joins TRBV4-1 and TRBJ1-5, with D possibly matching TRBD1 (5 bases). V lost 0 bases and J lost 7, with 16 bases in between. Germline values: CDR1 MGHRA, CDR2 YSYEKL. This CDR3 has 16 amino acids. CDR3 sequence: CASSQDLARERQPQHF. As DNA, the CDR3 is TGCGCCAGCAGCCAAGACCTGGCCAGGGAAAGACAGCCCCAGCATTTT.

The chain is built from TRBV25-1 and TRBJ1-2; D is ambiguous. Germline values: CDR1 MGHDK, CDR2 SYGVNS. V lost 4 bases to trimming and J lost 4 bases, with 7 bases between them. The CDR3 runs to 12 residues. For the CDR3, the DNA is TGTGCCAGCAGTGTACCGGTCTATGGCTACACCTTC. This encodes CASSVPVYGYTF.

This chain links TRBV6-1 with TRBJ1-5, with D uncertain. Germline CDR1 reads MNHNS; CDR2 reads SASEGT. CDR3 length equals 14 residues. The ends were cut back, 3 bases at V and 5 bases at J, with 11 bases in the middle. The CDR3 nucleotides read TGTGCCAGCAGTGAGTACAGAACAGATCAGCCCCAGCATTTT. It is translated as CASSEYRTDQPQHF.

The chain has TRBV4-3 and TRBJ2-1; possibly TRBD2 for D (6 bases). The CDR3 spans 14 residues. The V gene's germline CDR1 is LGHNA and CDR2 YSLEER. Trimming took off 4 bases at V and 8 bases at J, with 15 bases between the two ends. In DNA form, the CDR3 reads TGCGCCAGCAGCCGGGACGCGCGGGGCGATGAGCAGTTCTTC. It encodes CASSRDARGDEQFF.

This chain links TRBV18 with TRBJ1-2; D remains unclear. V was clipped by 5 bases and J by 7 bases, with 17 bases between them. CDR1 is KGHSH and CDR2 is LQKENI in the germline V gene. The CDR3 extends over 14 amino acids. The CDR3 DNA follows: TGTGCCAGCTCAACCGGGCCCCAGAGCGGTGGCTACACCTTC. Residues: CASSTGPQSGGYTF.

This chain connects TRBV7-8 to TRBJ1-3, with D hard to call. Germline CDR1 and CDR2: SGHVS and FQNEAQ. V lost 5 bases, J lost 5 bases, and 25 bases lay in between. The CDR3 is made up of 18 amino acids. Here the CDR3 DNA reads TGTGCCAGCAGCCGTAATATATTTCTGGGCAATCTCCGAAACACCATATATTTT. This codes for CASSRNIFLGNLRNTIYF.

The chain combines TRBV2 with TRBJ1-3; 9 positions agree with TRBD1. Per the germline V gene, CDR1 is SNHLY and CDR2 is FYNNEI. J lost 9 bases, V lost 4 bases, and 10 bases had no gene match. CDR3 length equals 15 residues. The DNA for the CDR3 is TGTGCCAGCAGTGCCACGGGACAGGGTACGAGCACCATATATTTT. Translated, it gives CASSATGQGTSTIYF.

The chain combines TRBV18 with TRBJ2-7; tentative D call: TRBD1 (6 bases). Between the trimmed V and J ends, which lost 1 base and 4 bases, there was a span of 26 bases. The CDR3 contains 19 residues. Germline V lookup: CDR1 KGHSH, CDR2 LQKENI. The CDR3 protein is CASSPRAPGQGDLMYEQYF. CDR3 bases: TGTGCCAGCTCACCACGGGCTCCGGGACAAGGAGACCTTATGTACGAGCAGTACTTC.

The gene calls are TRBV9 and TRBJ2-1; TRBD2 agrees at 14 bases. The V gene end was trimmed by 3 bases and the J gene end by 6 bases; junction bases not matched to a gene: 5. The CDR3 contains 16 residues. Germline CDR1 SGDLS, CDR2 YYNGEE. In nucleotides, the CDR3 is TGTGCCAGCAGCGGCCGACTAGCGGGAGGGGGCAATGAGCAGTTCTTC. This sequence encodes CASSGRLAGGGNEQFF.

The chain recombines TRBV9 with TRBJ1-1; tentatively, D is TRBD1 (5 bases). The length of the CDR3 is 12 residues. The V gene lost 0 bases and the J gene lost 9 bases, with 9 bases spanning the gap. Germline V CDR1 and CDR2: SGDLS, YYNGEE. DNA of the CDR3: TGTGCCAGCAGCGTAGATCAGGGCCAAGCTTTCTTT. It encodes CASSVDQGQAFF.

The gene calls are TRBV15 and TRBJ1-1, with 9 bases identical to TRBD1. Unmatched junction bases numbered 5, after V lost 2 bases and J lost 4 bases. Germline V gene sequence: CDR1 LNHNV, CDR2 YYDKDF (reference sequence). This CDR3 has 15 residues. CDR3 coding DNA: TGTGCCACCAGCAGAACAGGGGGCTGGGGCACTGAAGCTTTCTTT. This codes for CATSRTGGWGTEAFF. The full variable domain, its missing parts supplied by reference TRBV15 and TRBJ1-1, is DAMVIQNPRYQVTQFGKPVTLSCSQTLNHNVMYWYQQKSSQAPKLLFHYYDKDFNNEADTPDNFQSRRPNTSFCFLDIRSPGLGDTAMYLCATSRTGGWGTEAFFGQGTRLTVV.

The rearrangement uses TRBV7-9 and TRBJ2-7, with D perhaps TRBD2 (6 bases). CDR1 is SEHNR, CDR2 FQNEAQ, per germline (reference sequence). This CDR3 is 16 amino acids long. V was pared by 3 bases and J by 0 bases, with 15 bases between. In nucleotides, the CDR3 is TGTGCCAGCAGCTTCTCAGCTAGCGCTAGCTCCTACGAGCAGTACTTC. This sequence encodes CASSFSASASSYEQYF.

This chain links TRBV6-6 with TRBJ2-7; 7 nucleotides line up with TRBD1. CDR1 is MNHNY, CDR2 SVGAGI, per germline (reference sequence). V was pared by 6 bases and J by 4 bases, with 9 bases of the junction left unmatched. The CDR3 has 14 amino acids. The CDR3 DNA reads TGTGCCAGCAGCTCACCCGGGACAGTATACGAGCAGTACTTC. The encoded protein is CASSSPGTVYEQYF.

This rearrangement joins TRBV19 to TRBJ2-3; 10 positions match TRBD1. The CDR3 extends over 14 amino acids. The V gene end was trimmed by 9 bases and the J gene end by 5 bases; junction bases not matched to a gene: 8. Germline V gives CDR1 LNHDA, CDR2 SQIVND (reference sequence). CDR3 residues: CASRRQGARDTQYF. CDR3 bases: TGTGCCAGCCGTAGACAGGGGGCAAGAGATACGCAGTATTTT.

V usage is TRBV7-6 and J usage is TRBJ2-5; the D is unclear. The germline CDR1 and CDR2 sequences are SGHVS and FNYEAQ. V shed 0 bases and J shed 5 bases, with 7 bases lying between them. The CDR3 sequence is 13 residues long. CDR3 region: CASSLAPGETQYF. The CDR3 region has the DNA TGTGCCAGCAGCTTAGCTCCCGGGGAGACCCAGTACTTC.

J is TRBJ2-7 and V is TRBV18; 7 bases align to TRBD1. The V gene's germline CDR1 is KGHSH and CDR2 LQKENI. The ends lost 4 bases at V and 3 bases at J; junction bases unmatched: 6. The CDR3 runs to 14 residues. Here the CDR3 DNA reads TGTGCCAGCTCACATGGGACAGAGAACTACGAGCAGTACTTC. Its protein is CASSHGTENYEQYF.

The CDR3 bases are TGTGCCAGCAGTCAAACAGTGGGAGATACGCAGTATTTT. Residues: CASSQTVGDTQYF. The V and J genes are TRBV6-1 and TRBJ2-3, with D uncertain. CDR1 is MNHNS and CDR2 is SASEGT in the germline V gene. V lost 5 bases to trimming and J lost 5 bases, with 11 bases between them. CDR3 length equals 13 residues.